A selection of T cell receptor beta chains follows, all from one sample in a study of cytomegalovirus exposure and HLA in healthy donors. Method: immunoSEQ multiplex PCR; TCRdb's copy keeps in-frame clones and lacks some. The table lists some 150,000 clones, about three quarters of them singletons. The sample consisted of PBMCs. These receptors all come from a female donor in good health and CMV-seronegative. Both conserved end residues are part of each CDR3. A D gene is named only where the DNA matches it firmly. Size tells how often a clone was seen (once, few, many) or the class of an expanded clone, and some rows leave it out.

cdr3_nt cdr3_aa d_call v_call clone_size j_call
TGTGCCAGCAGTTCTACCGCCGAATACAATGAGCAGTTCTTC CASSSTAEYNEQFF - TRBV6-5 many TRBJ2-1
TGTGCCAGCAGGGAGGACGCCAAAAACATTCAGTACTTC CASREDAKNIQYF - TRBV28 few TRBJ2-4
TGTGCCACCAGCAGAAACCGGGACAGGGGAAACACCATATATTTT CATSRNRDRGNTIYF TRBD1 TRBV15 - TRBJ1-3
TGTGCCAGCAGCTTAGAACAGCGGATGAGCTCCTACGAGCAGTACTTC CASSLEQRMSSYEQYF - TRBV7-8 once TRBJ2-7
TGTGCCAGCAGTTTACTAGGGACTAGCACCGGGGAGCTGTTTTTT CASSLLGTSTGELFF TRBD2 TRBV28 - TRBJ2-2
TGCGCCAGCAGCTTGCCGGATCCGGGACAGGGAGGAAACACCATATATTTT CASSLPDPGQGGNTIYF TRBD1 TRBV5-1 - TRBJ1-3
TGCGCCAGCAGCTTGGGGACAGCCTACAATCAGCCCCAGCATTTT CASSLGTAYNQPQHF - TRBV5-1 - TRBJ1-5
TGTGCCATCCCATCAACGAACCTAGGACAGGTTAATTCACCCCTCCACTTT CAIPSTNLGQVNSPLHF TRBD1 TRBV28 - TRBJ1-6
TGTGCCAGCAGCCGGAGACAGGGGGCGGACGAGCAGTACTTC CASSRRQGADEQYF TRBD1 TRBV5-4 - TRBJ2-7
TGTGCCAGCAGCGCGCTCCTAGCGAGCCAAGAGACCCAGTACTTC CASSALLASQETQYF - TRBV11-2 - TRBJ2-5
TGCGCCAGCAGCCATGTCCGGGACTCGCTTACCCGTACGCAGTATTTT CASSHVRDSLTRTQYF - TRBV4-1 - TRBJ2-3
TGCGCCAGCAGCTTGGCCGAGGGGAGGTCGGGCTACACCTTC CASSLAEGRSGYTF - TRBV5-1 - TRBJ1-2
TGTGCCAGCAGCCAACCCTCGAGCGTACCTTACAATGAGCAGTTCTTC CASSQPSSVPYNEQFF - TRBV7-8 - TRBJ2-1
TGTGCCAGCAGCCCCAACAACTACGAGCAGTACTTC CASSPNNYEQYF - TRBV7-8 few TRBJ2-7
TGTGCCAGCAACACAGGGGACTATGGCTACACCTTC CASNTGDYGYTF TRBD1 TRBV28 - TRBJ1-2
TGTGCCAGCAGCTTACGGTCAGGCTACAATGAGCAGTTCTTC CASSLRSGYNEQFF - TRBV7-3 - TRBJ2-1
TGCACCAGCAGTAAGCCTAGCCGCGGCTACTCCTACGAGCAGTACTTC CTSSKPSRGYSYEQYF - TRBV1 - TRBJ2-7
TGCGCCAGCAGCGCCGGGGACAGGGGGTGGAACACTGAAGCTTTCTTT CASSAGDRGWNTEAFF TRBD1 TRBV5-1 - TRBJ1-1
TGTGCCTGGAGTCCGCAGGCCGCGACACCCCTCCACTTT CAWSPQAATPLHF - TRBV30 - TRBJ1-6
TGTGCCATCAGTGAGGGGGGGACAGGGGGCGACGAGCAGTACTTC CAISEGGTGGDEQYF TRBD1 TRBV10-3 - TRBJ2-7
TGTGCCAGCAGCCAAGCACAGGGGCTAGGAGATACGCAGTATTTT CASSQAQGLGDTQYF TRBD1 TRBV14 once TRBJ2-3
TGCGCCAGCAGCCCCGCCGGGGACAATGAGCAGTTCTTC CASSPAGDNEQFF - TRBV4-1 - TRBJ2-1
TGTGCCAGTAGTATTTTTGGGGCTAGCAATCAGCCCCAGCATTTT CASSIFGASNQPQHF - TRBV19 - TRBJ1-5
TGCGCCAGCAGCCAAGGACCCGGACTAGCGGGGCCCTACAATGAGCAGTTCTTC CASSQGPGLAGPYNEQFF TRBD2 TRBV4-1 - TRBJ2-1
TGTGCCAGCGCCGACGGACAGAACACTGAAGCTTTCTTT CASADGQNTEAFF - TRBV7-2 - TRBJ1-1
TGTGCCAGCAGTTCCCTCGGGACAGTGAACTATGGCTACACCTTC CASSSLGTVNYGYTF TRBD1 TRBV6-5 once TRBJ1-2
TGTGCCAGCAGCTTATGGGGGGTGGAAGCTTTCTTT CASSLWGVEAFF - TRBV11-2 - TRBJ1-1
TGTGCCAGCAGCTCTAGCGGGGCTACAGATACGCAGTATTTT CASSSSGATDTQYF TRBD2 TRBV7-3 - TRBJ2-3
TGTGCCAGCAGCCAAGTCCAGGGCAAAGAGACCCAGTACTTC CASSQVQGKETQYF - TRBV4-2 once TRBJ2-5
TGTGCCAGTAGTCGGGGGAGGGAGGGCTACGAGCAGTACTTC CASSRGREGYEQYF TRBD2 TRBV19 - TRBJ2-7
TGTGCCAGCAGCGGGAGTGTGGGAGATGAGCAGTTCTTC CASSGSVGDEQFF - TRBV9 - TRBJ2-1
TGTGCCAGCACCCGGTCTGTCCCTTCCTACGAGCAGTACTTC CASTRSVPSYEQYF - TRBV6-1 - TRBJ2-7
TGCGCCAGCAGCCAAACCCGACAGGGGGCGAACACCGGGGAGCTGTTTTTT CASSQTRQGANTGELFF TRBD1 TRBV4-3 - TRBJ2-2
TGTGCCAGCCTTACTAGCGGGAGTTACAATGAGCAGTTCTTC CASLTSGSYNEQFF TRBD2 TRBV18 few TRBJ2-1
TGTGCCAGCAGGGGGGACAGGGGACGAGAGACCCAGTACTTC CASRGDRGRETQYF TRBD1 TRBV25-1 - TRBJ2-5
TGCGCCAGCAGCCAACCAGCCGGGACAGGGAACACTGAAGCTTTCTTT CASSQPAGTGNTEAFF TRBD1 TRBV4-3 few TRBJ1-1
TGTGCCACCAGCAGGCTCGGGACAGGGATCGGGCAGTACTTC CATSRLGTGIGQYF TRBD1 TRBV15 - TRBJ2-5
TGCAGTGCTCGACAGGGCTACGAGCAGTACTTC CSARQGYEQYF TRBD1 TRBV20-1 few TRBJ2-7
TGCGCCAGCAGTACACAGGGGGCTAATGAAAAACTGTTTTTT CASSTQGANEKLFF TRBD1 TRBV5-1 - TRBJ1-4
TGTGCCAGCAGTGAGGCCAGCTACGAGCAGTACTTC CASSEASYEQYF - TRBV6-1 - TRBJ2-7
TGTGCCAGCAGCGTTAGAGCTAGCGGGTTCACCTACAATGAGCAGTTCTTC CASSVRASGFTYNEQFF TRBD2 TRBV9 once TRBJ2-1
TGTGCCAGCAGCTTGCGAGGGCGGGACTCCTACGAGCAGTACTTC CASSLRGRDSYEQYF - TRBV7-2 - TRBJ2-7
TGTGCCAGCAGTTGGACAGGTACTAATGAAAAACTGTTTTTT CASSWTGTNEKLFF TRBD1 TRBV28 - TRBJ1-4
TGTGCCAGAATTTACAGGAACACTGAAGCTTTCTTT CARIYRNTEAFF - TRBV6-1 few TRBJ1-1
TGTGCCAGCAGTGAAAGGGGGTCCAGCAGGGTACCTTATGGCTACACCTTC CASSERGSSRVPYGYTF - TRBV6-1 - TRBJ1-2
TGTGCCAGCACCCCCTACGCAGGGTTTTTGTCAACTAATGAAAAACTGTTTTTT CASTPYAGFLSTNEKLFF - TRBV28 - TRBJ1-4
TGTGCCAGCAGCCCCCAAGTGGATGGCGGCAATGAGCAGTTCTTC CASSPQVDGGNEQFF - TRBV7-9 few TRBJ2-1
TGTGCCAGCAGTGACAGAAGGGACACTGAAGCTTTCTTT CASSDRRDTEAFF - TRBV6-5 - TRBJ1-1
TGTGCCCGGACTAGCGGGCAAGAGACCCAGTACTTC CARTSGQETQYF TRBD2 TRBV30 - TRBJ2-5
TGTGCCAGCAATTCGGACAGGAACACTGAAGCTTTCTTT CASNSDRNTEAFF - TRBV28 - TRBJ1-1
TGTGCCAGCAGCGCGGGGACTAGCGGGGGTTACGAGCAGTACTTC CASSAGTSGGYEQYF TRBD2 TRBV9 - TRBJ2-7
TGCGCCAGCAGCCACGAAGGGGGCGGCTATGGCTACACCTTC CASSHEGGGYGYTF TRBD1 TRBV4-3 - TRBJ1-2
TGTGCCAGCAGCTCCCGACAGGACCTGAACACTGAAGCTTTCTTT CASSSRQDLNTEAFF - TRBV7-9 - TRBJ1-1
TGTGCCAGCAGCGTAGGAATGTCTACCAACTCTGGAAACACCATATATTTT CASSVGMSTNSGNTIYF - TRBV9 - TRBJ1-3
TGTGCCAGCAGTGAATTTCGGCTAGCGGGAGGGGATGAGCAGTTCTTC CASSEFRLAGGDEQFF TRBD2 TRBV25-1 - TRBJ2-1
TGTGCCAGCAGTTACGGGACAGGGATTGGAAACACCATATATTTT CASSYGTGIGNTIYF TRBD1 TRBV6-5 - TRBJ1-3
TGTGCCAGCACCCGTGGGGGGGACTCCTACGAGCAGTACTTC CASTRGGDSYEQYF TRBD2 TRBV9 - TRBJ2-7
TGTGCCAGCAGCTTAGAGGGGGGGGAGAGTGGAAACACCATATATTTT CASSLEGGESGNTIYF - TRBV13 - TRBJ1-3
TGTGCCAGCTCACCGGGACTAGACCCCTACAATGAGCAGTTCTTC CASSPGLDPYNEQFF TRBD2 TRBV18 once TRBJ2-1
TGTGCCAGTAGTGCCCACAGGGAAGTCACTGAAGCTTTCTTT CASSAHREVTEAFF - TRBV19 - TRBJ1-1